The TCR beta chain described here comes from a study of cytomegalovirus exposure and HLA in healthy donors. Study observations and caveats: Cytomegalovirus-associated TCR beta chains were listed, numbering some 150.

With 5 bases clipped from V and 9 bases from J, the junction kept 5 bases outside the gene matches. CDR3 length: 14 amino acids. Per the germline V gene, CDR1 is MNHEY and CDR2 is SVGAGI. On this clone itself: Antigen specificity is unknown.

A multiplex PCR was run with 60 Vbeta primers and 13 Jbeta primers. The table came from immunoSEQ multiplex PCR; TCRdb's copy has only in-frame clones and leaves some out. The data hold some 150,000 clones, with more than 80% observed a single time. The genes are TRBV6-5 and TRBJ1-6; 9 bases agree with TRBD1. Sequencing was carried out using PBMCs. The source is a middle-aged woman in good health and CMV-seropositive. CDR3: CASSRDRVGSPLHF. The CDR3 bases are TGTGCCAGCAGTAGGGACAGGGTCGGTTCACCCCTCCACTTT.